What follows is one T cell receptor (beta chain) and its context. What it binds is not known. A single record per CDR3 protein comes from TCRdb applying MiXCR to the multiplex PCR reads. Of approximately 210,000 distinct CDR3 sequences listed, about 34% are singletons. Samples came from axillary lymph nodes draining the breast cancer. The data are from a study of breast tumors, draining lymph nodes, adjacent tissues. Study outcomes and limitations: Tumors had less TCR diversity than lymph nodes, more than nontumor tissue. Findings are consistent with lymph node origin and intratumoral expansion of most tumor T cells.

The source of this sequence is a female donor with breast cancer. Some clones in this sample may be carry-over from other donors' samples. Input material: axillary lymph node tissue.

CDR3 region: CASSCTGQGGGYTF. The CDR3 bases are TGTGCCAGCAGCTGTACGGGGCAGGGAGGAGGCTACACCTTC. The chain combines TRBV5-6 with TRBJ1-2, with TRBD1 as a possible D gene (5 bases). This CDR3 comprises 14 residues. Trimming left V 3 bases short and J 8 bases short, with 17 bases between. In germline, CDR1 is SGHDT, CDR2 YYEEEE.